This T cell receptor (beta chain) was identified in a study of T cell repertoires in cytomegalovirus infection. Broader study findings: What dominated the ex vivo response were HLA-C-restricted CMV-specific TCR beta clonotypes. The cumulative frequency of public TCR beta families identified carriers of CMV plus the relevant HLA.

This clonotype has more than one count but fewer than ten. What it binds is not known. MiXCR was run by TCRdb on the reads, yielding one entry per CDR3 protein. This table holds about 360,000 distinct CDR3 sequences, over 15% found once. In germline, CDR1 is LNHDA, CDR2 SQIVND (reference sequence). This CDR3 comprises 13 residues. Deletions cut 5 bases from V and 8 bases from J, with 15 bases between. This chain joins TRBV19 and TRBJ1-1; D remains unclear. This TCR came from a human donor in good health (CMV status not recorded). Some clones in this sample may be carry-over from other donors' samples. Sequenced: PBMCs. CDR3 sequence reads: CASSLAAGLEAFF. Here the CDR3 DNA reads TGTGCCAGTAGTCTAGCCGCCGGGTTAGAAGCTTTCTTT.